The 28 T cell receptor beta chains in this list originate from one sample, sequenced in a study of early T cells in non-severe SARS-CoV-2 infection. MiXCR was run by TCRdb on the 5' RACE reads, yielding one entry per CDR3 protein. The sample records about 59,000 distinct CDR3 sequences, around 14% being singletons. The specimen comprised whole blood, sampled at baseline. The receptors shown here come from an adult who was a healthcare worker with PCR-confirmed SARS-CoV-2 infection or an uninfected control (not recorded which).

The chain carries TRBV3-1 and TRBJ2-3; maybe TRBD1 (5 bases). Trimming stripped 4 bases from V and 0 bases from J, with 5 bases between. The CDR3 extends over 13 amino acids. Germline V gene lookup returns CDR1 LGHDT and CDR2 YNNKEL (reference sequence). CDR3 nucleotides: TGTGCCAGCAGCCGACAGAGCACAGATACGCAGTATTTT. Amino acid sequence: CASSRQSTDTQYF.

This clonotype was seen a few times. The chain combines TRBV7-9 with TRBJ2-1; 13 bases agree with TRBD2. Trimming took 5 bases from V and 4 from J; bases not matched to a gene: 11. The CDR3 has 18 residues. The germline V gene encodes CDR1 SEHNR and CDR2 FQNEAQ (reference sequence). The CDR3 region has the DNA TGTGCCAGCAGCCATAAACCTCGACTAGCGGGAGGTTACAATGAGCAGTTCTTC. Encoded protein: CASSHKPRLAGGYNEQFF. The full variable domain, in which reference TRBV7-9 and TRBJ2-1 provide the parts outside the CDR3, is DTGVSQNPRHKITKRGQNVTFRCDPISEHNRLYWYRQTLGQGPEFLTYFQNEAQLEKSRLLSDRFSAERPKGSFSTLEIQRTEQGDSAMYLCASSHKPRLAGGYNEQFFGPGTRLTVL.

This chain connects TRBV6-2 or TRBV6-3 to TRBJ2-7; 9 bases are a match to TRBD2. The CDR3 totals 15 residues. Germline V CDR1 and CDR2: MNHEY, SVGEGT. Unmatched junction bases numbered 2, after V lost 1 base and J lost 1 base. The CDR3 is CASSYLAGVSYEQYF. For the CDR3, the DNA is TGTGCCAGCAGTTACTTAGCGGGAGTGTCCTACGAGCAGTACTTC.

This clonotype was counted ten times or more. The chain combines TRBV3-1 with TRBJ2-1, with TRBD1 as a possible D gene (5 bases). Deletions cut 2 bases from V and 4 bases from J, with 12 bases between. Germline V gene data show CDR1 as LGHDT and CDR2 as YNNKEL (reference sequence). The CDR3 runs 15 residues. The CDR3 loop is CASSQRGKLYNEQFF. CDR3 coding DNA: TGTGCCAGCAGCCAAAGGGGAAAACTATACAATGAGCAGTTCTTC.

There are a few counts of this clonotype. This chain uses TRBV29-1 with TRBJ1-1, with D maybe TRBD1 (5 bases). There are 12 residues in the CDR3. Germline CDR1 and CDR2: SQVTM and ANQGSEA. V was clipped by 6 bases and J by 7 bases, with 15 bases between them. CDR3 in DNA: TGCAGCGTAGTTCGAGGGACGGATGAAGCTTTCTTT. Translated, it gives CSVVRGTDEAFF.

This clonotype was seen at least ten times. The rearrangement links TRBV5-1 to TRBJ1-2; a weak D match, TRBD1 (6 bases). V lost 4 bases and J lost 8, with 18 bases in between. Germline V gives CDR1 SGHRS, CDR2 YFSETQ. This CDR3 contains 14 residues. The CDR3 DNA sequence: TGCGCCAGCAGCCTTGCCCTCGCAGGGGTAGGCTACACCTTC. Translation: CASSLALAGVGYTF.

Ten or more counts support this clonotype. The chain combines TRBV20-1 with TRBJ1-1; TRBD1 matches at 8 bases. The germline gives CDR1 DFQATT, CDR2 SNEGSKA (reference sequence). V gave up 6 bases and J gave up 5 bases; unmatched junction bases: 8. The CDR3 has 13 residues. The CDR3 loop reads CSATGQGGTEAFF. The CDR3 DNA sequence: TGCAGTGCAACTGGACAGGGAGGGACTGAAGCTTTCTTT.

This clonotype occurred a few times. The chain is built from TRBV7-9 and TRBJ2-3, with a possible D match to TRBD2 (5 bases). Trimming left V 5 bases short and J 5 bases short, with 11 bases between. The CDR3 runs to 13 residues. Per the germline V gene, CDR1 is SEHNR and CDR2 is FQNEAQ (reference sequence). The CDR3 region is CASSLGLLDTQYF. The CDR3 coding sequence is TGTGCCAGCAGCCTAGGACTTCTAGATACGCAGTATTTT.

Only a few counts were recorded for this clonotype. The genes are TRBV12-3 or TRBV12-4 and TRBJ2-5; the D call may be TRBD1 or TRBD2 (6 bases each). This CDR3 is built from 13 residues. The V gene lost 6 bases and the J gene lost 5 bases, with 13 bases spanning the gap. The CDR3 nucleotides are TGTGCCAGCAGCATTGGGGGGCACGAGACCCAGTACTTC. This sequence encodes CASSIGGHETQYF.

This clonotype was counted many times. This sequence joins TRBV20-1 and TRBJ2-1; tentative D call: TRBD2 (6 bases). Per the germline V gene, CDR1 is DFQATT and CDR2 is SNEGSKA (reference sequence). The V end was cut by 1 base, the J end by 2 bases, with 12 bases between. This CDR3 has 15 residues. The CDR3 DNA follows: TGCAGTGCTAGAGTCGCGACTAGTGCCTACAATGAGCAGTTCTTC. Residues: CSARVATSAYNEQFF.

The rearrangement joins TRBV7-6 to TRBJ2-7, with D possibly being TRBD2 (5 bases). The CDR3 contains 15 residues. V was cut by 6 bases and J by 4 bases, with 19 bases left in between. CDR1 and CDR2 from the germline V gene are SGHVS and FNYEAQ. The DNA of the CDR3 is TGTGCCAGCAGTCGAGAGTCTAGCCCTCGGTACGAGCAGTACTTC. Translation: CASSRESSPRYEQYF.

The chain joins TRBV27 to TRBJ1-2; 8 nucleotides agree with TRBD1. CDR3 length: 13 residues. Germline CDR1 MNHEY, CDR2 SMNVEV (reference sequence). V gave up 4 bases and J gave up 5 bases; unmatched junction bases: 3. CDR3 sequence reads: CASSSGQGYGYTF. The CDR3 coding sequence is TGTGCCAGCAGTTCAGGACAGGGTTATGGCTACACCTTC.

The chain joins TRBV18 to TRBJ1-2; the match to TRBD1 covers 7 bases. The CDR3 has 14 amino acids. Per germline, CDR1 KGHSH and CDR2 LQKENI. V shed 3 bases, J shed 3 bases, and the junction held 4 bases outside the gene matches. The CDR3 loop reads CASSPSGQYYGYTF. The CDR3 DNA sequence: TGTGCCAGCTCACCCTCGGGACAGTACTATGGCTACACCTTC.

This rearrangement joins TRBV19 to TRBJ2-1, with D perhaps TRBD1 or TRBD2 (5 bases each). With 6 bases removed from V and 4 bases from J, the gap between germline ends came to 7 bases. This CDR3 region has 12 residues. CDR1 and CDR2 (germline): LNHDA, SQIVND (reference sequence). For the CDR3, the DNA is TGTGCCAGTAGGGGGGTGTACAATGAGCAGTTCTTC. Translation gives CASRGVYNEQFF.

This clonotype was seen a few times. The CDR3 is CASSSRDRIYEQYF. The CDR3 DNA sequence: TGTGCCAGCAGCTCCCGGGACAGGATCTACGAGCAGTACTTC. The J gene is TRBJ2-7, the V gene TRBV7-9; TRBD1 matches at 8 bases. The V segment lost 4 bases and the J segment 3 bases; nucleotides outside the gene matches: 5. The CDR3 extends over 14 amino acids. CDR1 is SEHNR and CDR2 is FQNEAQ in the germline V gene (reference sequence).

The V and J genes are TRBV29-1 and TRBJ2-5; 9 nucleotides line up with TRBD1. Trimming removed 7 bases from V and 0 bases from J; junction bases left unmatched: 6. Germline V lookup: CDR1 SQVTM, CDR2 ANQGSEA. The CDR3 totals 14 residues. The CDR3 here is CSARQGEYQETQYF. CDR3 nucleotide sequence: TGCAGCGCGCGACAGGGGGAGTACCAAGAGACCCAGTACTTC. The full variable domain, in which reference TRBV29-1 and TRBJ2-5 provide the parts outside the CDR3, is SAVISQKPSRDICQRGTSLTIQCQVDSQVTMMFWYRQQPGQSLTLIATANQGSEATYESGFVIDKFPISRPNLTFSTLTVSNMSPEDSSIYLCSARQGEYQETQYFGPGTRLLVL.

This clonotype was detected many times. The chain is built from TRBV29-1 and TRBJ2-1; D is unclear. Germline V gene lookup returns CDR1 SQVTM and CDR2 ANQGSEA. V lost 1 base and J lost 6, with 13 bases in between. The CDR3 totals 14 residues. The CDR3 nucleotides are TGCAGCGTTGAAGCATACCAAAGATTCAATGAGCAGTTCTTC. This sequence encodes CSVEAYQRFNEQFF.

As regards this clonotype: A read error may explain this, as a much larger clone is one base away. The chain couples TRBV5-6 to TRBJ2-7; 8 nucleotides line up with TRBD1. The CDR3 length is 14 residues. Germline V CDR1 and CDR2: SGHDT, YYEEEE. The CDR3 reads CASSFRTGSGELYF. The CDR3 bases are TGTGCCAGCAGCTTCCGGACAGGGTCTGGCGAGCTGTACTTC.

This clonotype was seen only a few times. The genes are TRBV20-1 and TRBJ2-1; 7 positions match TRBD2. Germline values: CDR1 DFQATT, CDR2 SNEGSKA (reference sequence). Losses at the gene ends were 2 bases for V and 7 bases for J; bases not matched to a gene: 8. There are 14 residues in the CDR3. CDR3: CSARPSGPGNEQFF. In DNA form, the CDR3 reads TGCAGTGCTAGACCTAGCGGTCCCGGGAATGAGCAGTTCTTC.

This clonotype has a handful of counts. The chain employs TRBV2 and TRBJ1-4, with TRBD1 matching 9 bases. The CDR3 length is 16 residues. V dropped 2 bases and J dropped 7; count of bases not matched to a gene: 8. Germline V lookup: CDR1 SNHLY, CDR2 FYNNEI. The CDR3 is CASSEPTGGSGEKLFF. The CDR3 region has the DNA TGTGCCAGCAGTGAACCTACAGGGGGCTCAGGTGAAAAACTGTTTTTT.

This clonotype was seen only a few times. The chain combines TRBV14 with TRBJ1-1; D is unclear. With 3 bases removed from V and 1 base from J, the gap between germline ends came to 9 bases. CDR3 length: 14 amino acids. From germline, CDR1 is SGHDN and CDR2 FVKESK. CDR3 amino acids: CASSHLTENTEAFF. The CDR3 nucleotides read TGTGCCAGCAGCCATCTAACGGAGAACACTGAAGCTTTCTTT.

This chain connects TRBV7-8 to TRBJ2-7; D not certain. The germline gives CDR1 SGHVS, CDR2 FQNEAQ. The germline V and J ends were trimmed by 1 base and 4 bases, with 8 bases remaining between them. The CDR3 is 13 residues long. CDR3 protein: CASSLERLYEQYF. The CDR3 DNA reads as TGTGCCAGCAGCTTAGAACGTTTGTACGAGCAGTACTTC.

On this clonotype itself: One end of the junction varies from germline; a read error may be responsible. The rearrangement links TRBV20-1 to TRBJ2-7, with D perhaps being TRBD1 or TRBD2 (5 bases each). CDR1 and CDR2 (germline): DFQATT, SNEGSKA (reference sequence). This CDR3 contains 13 residues. For the CDR3, the DNA is TGCAGTGCTTTAGTGGGGACGGGCGACGAGCAGAACTTC. Its translation is CSALVGTGDEQNF.

This rearrangement joins TRBV28 to TRBJ2-2; 8 bases map to TRBD1. The V gene's germline CDR1 is MDHEN and CDR2 SYDVKM. Trimming cost V 6 bases and J 2 bases; bases outside gene matches: 5. The CDR3 has 15 residues. The CDR3 sequence is CASSLDRANTGELFF. In nucleotides, the CDR3 is TGTGCCAGCAGCTTGGACAGGGCAAACACCGGGGAGCTGTTTTTT.

This clonotype turned up a few times. CDR3 in DNA: TGCAGTGCTAGAGATCCCCAGGGTGGGGACACCATATATTTT. The encoded protein is CSARDPQGGDTIYF. The chain combines TRBV20-1 with TRBJ1-3; a weak D match, TRBD1 (5 bases). Trimming removed 0 bases at V and 8 bases at J, with 14 bases between. This CDR3 is built from 14 residues. Germline V gene data show CDR1 as DFQATT and CDR2 as SNEGSKA (reference sequence).

The chain uses TRBV4-3 and TRBJ2-1; TRBD2 matches 11 bases. The germline CDR1 and CDR2 sequences are LGHNA and YSLEER. This CDR3 region has 15 residues. The ends lost 2 bases at V and 7 bases at J; junction bases unmatched: 4. The CDR3 spells CASSQRLAGPNEQFF. Written as DNA, the CDR3 is TGCGCCAGCAGCCAACGACTAGCGGGACCAAATGAGCAGTTCTTC.

This clonotype was found many times. This sequence joins TRBV2 and TRBJ2-5, with 10 bases identical to TRBD1. The J segment lost 4 bases and the V segment lost 2 bases, leaving 13 bases of the junction unmatched. The CDR3 runs 18 residues. CDR1 SNHLY and CDR2 FYNNEI come from the germline V gene. CDR3 amino acids: CASSEPSRQGAVSETQYF. CDR3 DNA: TGTGCCAGCAGTGAACCGAGTCGACAGGGGGCTGTATCAGAGACCCAGTACTTC.

The chain couples TRBV6-5 to TRBJ2-3, with TRBD1 as a possible D gene (6 bases). The V gene lost 2 bases and the J gene lost 3 bases, with 12 bases spanning the gap. This CDR3 contains 15 residues. CDR1 and CDR2 (germline): MNHEY, SVGAGI. The CDR3 region is CASSYRFDRTDTQYF. Here the CDR3 DNA reads TGTGCCAGCAGTTACCGCTTCGACAGGACAGATACGCAGTATTTT.